A single sample gave rise to the 20 T cell receptor beta chains below, sequenced in a study of blood T cell repertoires in COVID-19. The table came from immunoSEQ multiplex PCR; TCRdb's copy has only in-frame clones and leaves some out. The sample has some 300,000 clones, roughly nine tenths seen once; the top ten hold 3.9%. Input material: PBMCs or T cells enriched from blood (not recorded which). These receptor sequences come from a woman aged 25 to 39 who had been exposed to COVID-19.

The chain links TRBV27 to TRBJ2-7; D gene unclear. The ends were cut back, 6 bases at V and 5 bases at J, with 17 bases in the middle. CDR1 is MNHEY, CDR2 SMNVEV, per germline (reference sequence). The CDR3 spans 14 residues. CDR3 bases: TGTGCCAGCAGGCGACAACCTGGGTGGGACGAGCAGTACTTC. It yields the protein CASRRQPGWDEQYF.

The chain recombines TRBV11-3 with TRBJ2-2, with D possibly TRBD1 on 7 matching bases. V shed 5 bases and J shed 5 bases, with 15 bases lying between them. The CDR3 length is 15 residues. Germline V gives CDR1 SGHNT, CDR2 YENEEA. The CDR3 nucleotides are TGTGCCAGCAGCCCCAGGGGGGCAGGGACCGGGGAGCTGTTTTTT. Translation: CASSPRGAGTGELFF.

This chain links TRBV9 with TRBJ2-5, with 10 bases matching TRBD2. Germline loops: CDR1 SGDLS, CDR2 YYNGEE. V gave up 4 bases and J gave up 1 base; unmatched junction bases: 13. The CDR3 runs to 18 residues. CDR3 bases: TGTGCCAGCAGCTTCAGTCCCGGGACTAGCGCCACCCAAGAGACCCAGTACTTC. Encoded protein: CASSFSPGTSATQETQYF.

The chain links TRBV11-2 to TRBJ1-1; D not resolved. V lost 4 bases, J lost 4 bases, and 10 bases lay in between. Germline-derived CDR1 and CDR2 are SGHAT and FQNNGV. The CDR3 totals 13 residues. The CDR3 DNA reads as TGTGCCAGCAGCTCACAGTATTCCACTGAAGCTTTCTTT. Translation gives CASSSQYSTEAFF. Full variable domain (missing parts from reference TRBV11-2 and TRBJ1-1): EAGVAQSPRYKIIEKRQSVAFWCNPISGHATLYWYQQILGQGPKLLIQFQNNGVVDDSQLPKDRFSAERLKGVDSTLKIQPAKLEDSAVYLCASSSQYSTEAFFGQGTRLTVV.

The chain links TRBV5-1 to TRBJ2-1, with 9 bases lining up with TRBD1. Germline V gene lookup returns CDR1 SGHRS and CDR2 YFSETQ. The trim removed 5 bases at V and 4 bases at J, leaving 10 bases unmatched. This CDR3 contains 16 residues. The CDR3 sequence: CASRRTGEGIYNEQFF. As DNA, the CDR3 is TGCGCCAGCAGGAGGACAGGGGAGGGGATATACAATGAGCAGTTCTTC.

V usage is TRBV3-1 (or the pseudogene TRBV3-2) and J usage is TRBJ2-1; D is perhaps TRBD2 (7 bases). CDR1 and CDR2 (germline): LGHDT, YNNKEL (reference sequence). This CDR3 has 15 amino acids. Trimming stripped 4 bases from V and 4 bases from J, with 14 bases between. CDR3 nucleotides: TGTGCCAGCAGCCCGTTAGGGGGGGATTACAATGAGCAGTTCTTC. The encoded protein is CASSPLGGDYNEQFF.

This clone appeared a few times. The chain employs TRBV6-5 and TRBJ2-3, with a weak D call TRBD2 (6 bases). The CDR3 runs to 15 residues. V was trimmed by 2 bases and J by 5 bases, leaving 14 bases between them. CDR1 and CDR2 (germline): MNHEY, SVGAGI. CDR3 sequence reads: CASSYGRTSGDTQYF. The CDR3 DNA reads TGTGCCAGCAGTTACGGGAGGACCTCAGGAGATACGCAGTATTTT.

The chain is built from TRBV9 and TRBJ2-5; the D gene is possibly TRBD2 (6 bases). Looked up from germline, CDR1 is SGDLS and CDR2 is YYNGEE. There are 15 residues in the CDR3. With 4 bases removed from V and 5 bases from J, the gap between germline ends came to 18 bases. The CDR3: CASSTARTGVETQYF. The DNA for the CDR3 is TGTGCCAGCAGCACCGCAAGAACGGGGGTTGAGACCCAGTACTTC.

The chain carries TRBV9 and TRBJ1-1; the D gene is possibly TRBD1 (6 bases). V lost 0 bases and J 0 bases, leaving 9 bases between the germline ends. The V gene's germline CDR1 is SGDLS and CDR2 YYNGEE. This CDR3 comprises 15 residues. The CDR3 DNA reads TGTGCCAGCAGCGTAGCTAGGACAGTGAACACTGAAGCTTTCTTT. This gives the protein CASSVARTVNTEAFF. Full variable domain (missing parts from reference TRBV9 and TRBJ1-1): DSGVTQTPKHLITATGQRVTLRCSPRSGDLSVYWYQQSLDQGLQFLIQYYNGEERAKGNILERFSAQQFPDLHSELNLSSLELGDSALYFCASSVARTVNTEAFFGQGTRLTVV.

The V call is TRBV6-5, the J call TRBJ2-5; 9 nucleotides match TRBD1. This CDR3 has 15 amino acids. The J segment lost 6 bases and the V segment lost 0 bases, leaving 5 bases of the junction unmatched. Germline CDR1 is MNHEY and CDR2 is SVGAGI. The CDR3 DNA sequence: TGTGCCAGCAGTTACTCGGGACAGGGCCCCCAGACCCAGTACTTC. As protein: CASSYSGQGPQTQYF.

The genes are TRBV4-2 and TRBJ2-3; 8 bases fit TRBD2. This CDR3 has 15 residues. The J segment lost 10 bases and the V segment lost 4 bases, leaving 13 bases of the junction unmatched. In germline, CDR1 is LGHNA, CDR2 YNFKEQ. The CDR3 nucleotides read TGTGCCAGCAGCCCGACCGACTTAGCGGGGACTCCGCAGTATTTT. It is translated as CASSPTDLAGTPQYF.

This chain uses TRBV7-2 with TRBJ2-7; 7 bases fit TRBD1. This CDR3 spans 16 amino acids. The germline gives CDR1 SGHTA, CDR2 FQGNSA. Germline trimming cut 4 bases from V and 4 bases from J; bases unmatched to any gene: 13. The CDR3 protein is CASSSGQRTGKYEQYF. For the CDR3, the DNA is TGTGCCAGCAGCTCCGGCCAGCGGACAGGAAAGTACGAGCAGTACTTC.

The chain links TRBV11-3 to TRBJ2-7, with 13 positions matching TRBD2. The CDR3 loop spans 15 amino acids. V lost 5 bases and J lost 4; bases outside the gene matches: 5. In germline, CDR1 is SGHNT, CDR2 YENEEA. For the CDR3, the DNA is TGTGCCAGCAGCGGCACTAGCGGGGGGGAATACGAGCAGTACTTC. Translating gives CASSGTSGGEYEQYF. The whole variable domain, remainder taken from reference TRBV11-3 and TRBJ2-7, is EAGVVQSPRYKIIEKKQPVAFWCNPISGHNTLYWYLQNLGQGPELLIRYENEEAVDDSQLPKDRFSAERLKGVDSTLKIQPAELGDSAVYLCASSGTSGGEYEQYFGPGTRLTVT.

J is TRBJ1-2 and V is TRBV15; D is unclear. CDR1 is LNHNV and CDR2 is YYDKDF in the germline V gene (reference sequence). The CDR3 runs 13 residues. Trimming took off 9 bases at V and 4 bases at J, with 15 bases between the two ends. DNA of the CDR3: TGTGCCACAGGTAAAGGAGGTCCCTATGGCTACACCTTC. The encoded protein is CATGKGGPYGYTF.

The chain has TRBV6-6 and TRBJ2-7; 8 nucleotides agree with TRBD2. The germline CDR1 and CDR2 sequences are MNHNY and SVGAGI (reference sequence). The J segment lost 0 bases and the V segment lost 5 bases, leaving 3 bases of the junction unmatched. CDR3 length: 14 residues. The CDR3: CASSLGTSSYEQYF. The CDR3 region has the DNA TGTGCCAGCAGTCTCGGGACTAGCTCCTACGAGCAGTACTTC.

The chain has TRBV30 and TRBJ2-1; D is unresolved. Trimming cost V 4 bases and J 2 bases, with 15 bases left between them. This CDR3 region has 15 residues. Germline CDR1 GTSNPN, CDR2 SVGIG (reference sequence). The CDR3, as DNA: TGTGCCTGGAAGGCCTTGGTAGGAGCCTACAATGAGCAGTTCTTC. Translation: CAWKALVGAYNEQFF. The entire variable domain, with the rest obtained from reference TRBV30 and TRBJ2-1, is as follows: SQTIHQWPATLVQPVGSPLSLECTVEGTSNPNLYWYRQAAGRGLQLLFYSVGIGQISSEVPQNLSASRPQDRQFILSSKKLLLSDSGFYLCAWKALVGAYNEQFFGPGTRLTVL.

This chain joins TRBV11-2 and TRBJ2-4, with TRBD2 matching 8 bases. The CDR3 has 17 amino acids. Unmatched junction bases numbered 10, after V lost 5 bases and J lost 1 base. Germline assignment: CDR1 SGHAT and CDR2 FQNNGV. The CDR3 DNA sequence: TGTGCCAGCAGCGCCTTTCCGGGCGGGGGGGCCAAAAACATTCAGTACTTC. This sequence encodes CASSAFPGGGAKNIQYF.

The CDR3 protein is CASSQDRAAGGDEQYF. In nucleotides, the CDR3 is TGCGCCAGCAGCCAAGATCGGGCCGCAGGGGGCGACGAGCAGTACTTC. The chain is built from TRBV4-3 and TRBJ2-7; TRBD1 aligns across 8 bases. The V segment lost 0 bases and the J segment 5 bases; nucleotides outside the gene matches: 9. The CDR3 sequence is 16 residues long. Germline-derived CDR1 and CDR2 are LGHNA and YSLEER.

This clone has just one count. This chain connects TRBV7-3 to TRBJ2-4, with 9 bases fitting TRBD1. From germline, CDR1 is SGHTA and CDR2 FQGTGA. With 2 bases clipped from V and 8 bases from J, the junction kept 4 bases outside the gene matches. The CDR3 runs 14 residues. The CDR3 DNA is TGTGCCAGCAGCTTAGGACAGGGGTTGCACATTCAGTACTTC. This gives the protein CASSLGQGLHIQYF.

V is TRBV7-2 and J is TRBJ1-2, with D possibly being TRBD1 (5 bases). Germline assignment: CDR1 SGHTA and CDR2 FQGNSA. The CDR3 has 13 amino acids. V was shortened by 1 base and J by 2 bases, with 5 bases between the two germline ends. DNA of the CDR3: TGTGCCAGCAGCTTAGAGGGGAACTATGGCTACACCTTC. This sequence encodes CASSLEGNYGYTF.